The rows below give T cell receptor beta chains drawn from one sample of a study of cytomegalovirus exposure and HLA in healthy donors. This table comes from immunoSEQ multiplex PCR, and its TCRdb copy is limited to in-frame clones, with some not included. The sample has 180,000 or so clones, around nine tenths seen once. Source material: PBMCs. These TCRs come from a man aged 30 to 45 in good health and CMV-seropositive. Both conserved end residues are part of each CDR3. The D gene is left open where the match is weak. Part of the rows lack a size; the others show once, few, many or a class for expanded clones.

j_call	d_call	clone_size	v_call	cdr3_aa	cdr3_nt
TRBJ1-1	TRBD1	-	TRBV28	CASSLRRTGGKGAFF	TGTGCCAGCAGTTTAAGAAGGACAGGGGGTAAAGGGGCTTTCTTT
TRBJ2-5	-	once	TRBV12-5	CASGFRDLRTETQYF	TGTGCTAGTGGTTTTAGGGACCTTCGAACGGAGACCCAGTACTTC
TRBJ1-3	TRBD1	few	TRBV7-6	CASSLDRGHTIYF	TGTGCCAGCAGCTTGGACAGGGGGCACACCATATATTTT
TRBJ2-2	-	-	TRBV5-1	CASSLGLRNTGELFF	TGCGCCAGCAGCTTGGGTCTCAGGAACACCGGGGAGCTGTTTTTT
TRBJ2-6	-	-	TRBV11-3	CASSLGSRGRTGANVLTF	TGTGCCAGCAGCTTAGGGTCCCGGGGGAGGACTGGGGCCAACGTCCTGACTTTC
TRBJ2-3	-	few	TRBV7-8	CASSSENRGTDTQYF	TGTGCCAGCAGCTCGGAGAACAGGGGCACAGATACGCAGTATTTT
TRBJ2-7	TRBD1	-	TRBV27	CASSSKGQGAYEQYF	TGTGCCAGCAGTTCCAAGGGACAGGGGGCTTACGAGCAGTACTTC
TRBJ2-7	TRBD1	-	TRBV18	CASSLLDRGLYEQYF	TGTGCCAGCTCACTCCTAGACAGGGGCCTCTACGAGCAGTACTTC
TRBJ1-2	-	once	TRBV19	CASSIEEDYGYTF	TGTGCCAGTAGTATAGAGGAAGACTATGGCTACACCTTC
TRBJ2-2	-	-	TRBV7-9	CASSQGYKANTGELFF	TGTGCCAGCAGTCAGGGGTACAAGGCGAACACCGGGGAGCTGTTTTTT
TRBJ2-2	-	once	TRBV7-3	CASSLRRNTGELFF	TGTGCCAGCAGCTTAAGAAGGAACACCGGGGAGCTGTTTTTT
TRBJ2-7	-	-	TRBV7-2	CASNPDRSSYEQYF	TGTGCCAGCAACCCGGACCGATCGTCCTACGAGCAGTACTTC
TRBJ1-2	TRBD1	-	TRBV27	CASSSPGQGSYGYTF	TGTGCCAGCAGTTCTCCGGGACAGGGCTCCTATGGCTACACCTTC
TRBJ1-6	-	-	TRBV6-1	CAVTGVSTYNSPLHF	TGTGCCGTAACGGGGGTGTCCACCTATAATTCACCCCTCCACTTT
TRBJ2-7	-	-	TRBV27	CASAGGYEQYF	TGTGCCAGCGCGGGTGGGTACGAGCAGTACTTC
TRBJ2-2	-	-	TRBV7-3	CASSPAGGELFF	TGTGCCAGCAGCCCGGCGGGCGGGGAGCTGTTTTTT
TRBJ1-3	-	-	TRBV25-1	CASASQGLNTIYF	TGTGCCAGCGCCTCGCAGGGGTTAAACACCATATATTTT
TRBJ1-2	TRBD1	-	TRBV9	CASSVGKDRPYGYTF	TGTGCCAGCAGCGTAGGTAAGGACAGGCCCTATGGCTACACCTTC
TRBJ1-1	-	-	TRBV7-9	CASIAMNTEAFF	TGTGCCAGCATCGCGATGAACACTGAAGCTTTCTTT
TRBJ1-4	-	-	TRBV6-1	CASSEDRASTNEKLFF	TGTGCCAGCAGTGAAGACAGGGCATCAACTAATGAAAAACTGTTTTTT
TRBJ1-2	TRBD1	few	TRBV9	CASSVIGGSDYGYTF	TGTGCCAGCAGCGTAATAGGGGGCAGTGACTATGGCTACACCTTC
TRBJ2-1	TRBD2	-	TRBV11-3	CASSLVASGGEQFF	TGTGCCAGCAGCTTAGTGGCTAGCGGGGGTGAGCAGTTCTTC
TRBJ1-5	TRBD1	-	TRBV29-1	CSVMDRGNQPQHF	TGCAGCGTGATGGACAGGGGGAATCAGCCCCAGCATTTT